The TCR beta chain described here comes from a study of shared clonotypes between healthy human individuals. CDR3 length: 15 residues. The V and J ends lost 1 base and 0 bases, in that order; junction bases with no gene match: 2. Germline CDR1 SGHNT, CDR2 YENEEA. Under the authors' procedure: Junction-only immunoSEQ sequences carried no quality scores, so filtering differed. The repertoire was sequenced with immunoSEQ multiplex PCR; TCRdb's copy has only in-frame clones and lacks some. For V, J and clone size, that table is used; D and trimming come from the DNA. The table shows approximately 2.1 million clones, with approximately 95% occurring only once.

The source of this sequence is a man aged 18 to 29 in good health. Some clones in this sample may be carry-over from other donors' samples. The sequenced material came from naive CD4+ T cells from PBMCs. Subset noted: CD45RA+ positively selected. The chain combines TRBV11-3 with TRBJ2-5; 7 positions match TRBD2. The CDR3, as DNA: TGTGCCAGCAGCTTAGGGCTAGCGGACCAAGAGACCCAGTACTTC. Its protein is CASSLGLADQETQYF.